These T cell receptor beta chains were read from a single sample in a study of beta chain features in type 1 diabetes. Assay: immunoSEQ multiplex PCR; the TCRdb copy retains only in-frame clones and omits some. The table lists around 280,000 clones, 15% of them singletons. The source material was naive CD4+ T cells from blood. The receptor set was obtained from a man between 18 and 29 years old with type 1 diabetes. Both conserved end residues are part of each CDR3. Each record gives: J gene, D gene, V gene, clone size, CDR3 DNA, CDR3 protein. The D gene is left open where the match is weak. Only part of the rows carry a size: once, few, many, or a class if the clone is expanded.

j_call: TRBJ2-5; d_call: TRBD1; v_call: TRBV20-1; clone_size: few; cdr3_nt: TGCAGGGGACAGTACCAAGAGACCCAGTACTTC; cdr3_aa: CRGQYQETQYF
j_call: TRBJ1-2; d_call: TRBD1; v_call: TRBV4-1; clone_size: -; cdr3_nt: TGCGCCAGCAGCCAAGTCGGACAGGGGGTTGGCTACACCTTC; cdr3_aa: CASSQVGQGVGYTF
j_call: TRBJ1-2; d_call: TRBD1; v_call: TRBV30; clone_size: few; cdr3_nt: TGTGCCTGGAGCAGGACAGGGGGGGGCTATGGCTACACCTTC; cdr3_aa: CAWSRTGGGYGYTF
j_call: TRBJ2-6; d_call: -; v_call: TRBV28; clone_size: few; cdr3_nt: TGTGCCAGCAGTCCCAGGTACTCTGGGGCCAACGTCCTGACTTTC; cdr3_aa: CASSPRYSGANVLTF
j_call: TRBJ2-5; d_call: TRBD1; v_call: TRBV7-2; clone_size: -; cdr3_nt: TGTGCCAGCAGCTTAGACAGGGGGGAGACCCAGTACTTC; cdr3_aa: CASSLDRGETQYF
j_call: TRBJ2-7; d_call: TRBD2; v_call: TRBV29-1; clone_size: few; cdr3_nt: TGCAGCGTTGGAGTAGCGGGAAAGGTTCCCTACGAGCAGTACTTC; cdr3_aa: CSVGVAGKVPYEQYF
j_call: TRBJ2-7; d_call: -; v_call: TRBV9; clone_size: few; cdr3_nt: TGTGCCAGCAGCGTAGAAGGGAGCTCCTACGAGCAGTACTTC; cdr3_aa: CASSVEGSSYEQYF
j_call: TRBJ2-3; d_call: TRBD2; v_call: TRBV6-5; clone_size: few; cdr3_nt: TGTGCCAGCAGACGGGGGGGAAGCACAGATACGCAGTATTTT; cdr3_aa: CASRRGGSTDTQYF
j_call: TRBJ2-7; d_call: -; v_call: TRBV5-1; clone_size: few; cdr3_nt: TGCGCCAGCAGCTTGGGTGGAGGGCCTTACGAGCAGTACTTC; cdr3_aa: CASSLGGGPYEQYF
j_call: TRBJ2-5; d_call: -; v_call: TRBV4-2; clone_size: few; cdr3_nt: TGTGCCAGCAGCCCGATGGGATCCCGGGGAAACCAAGAGACCCAGTACTTC; cdr3_aa: CASSPMGSRGNQETQYF
j_call: TRBJ1-5; d_call: -; v_call: TRBV7-2; clone_size: -; cdr3_nt: TGTGCCAGCAGCGGAGACCCTGGATTTTGGGGCAATCAGCCCCAGCATTTT; cdr3_aa: CASSGDPGFWGNQPQHF
j_call: TRBJ2-7; d_call: TRBD2; v_call: TRBV27; clone_size: few; cdr3_nt: TGTGCCAGCAGTTTTTCCCCGGGGGGGTACGAGCAGTACTTC; cdr3_aa: CASSFSPGGYEQYF
j_call: TRBJ2-3; d_call: TRBD2; v_call: TRBV15; clone_size: -; cdr3_nt: TGTGCCACCAGCTTCCGGACTAGCGGGGACACAGATACGCAGTATTTT; cdr3_aa: CATSFRTSGDTDTQYF
j_call: TRBJ2-7; d_call: -; v_call: TRBV19; clone_size: -; cdr3_nt: TGTGCCAGTAGTATAGTGGGCACTGTCTACGAGCAGTACTTC; cdr3_aa: CASSIVGTVYEQYF
j_call: TRBJ1-2; d_call: TRBD1; v_call: TRBV29-1; clone_size: -; cdr3_nt: TGCAGCGCCACCCCGGGACAGGGGGTAGCCTACACCTTC; cdr3_aa: CSATPGQGVAYTF
j_call: TRBJ2-6; d_call: TRBD1; v_call: TRBV28; clone_size: few; cdr3_nt: TGTGCCAGCGAGGTACCCGGGACAGGCCTCTCTGGGGCCAACGTCCTGACTTTC; cdr3_aa: CASEVPGTGLSGANVLTF
j_call: TRBJ1-1; d_call: -; v_call: TRBV5-1; clone_size: few; cdr3_nt: TGCGCCAGCAGCTTGGGACTTGGTGGGACTGAAGCTTTCTTT; cdr3_aa: CASSLGLGGTEAFF
j_call: TRBJ2-7; d_call: -; v_call: TRBV5-1; clone_size: -; cdr3_nt: TGCGCCAGCAGCTTGGTTTCGGGATTAGGCGAGCAGTACTTC; cdr3_aa: CASSLVSGLGEQYF
j_call: TRBJ2-7; d_call: TRBD2; v_call: TRBV5-1; clone_size: few; cdr3_nt: TGCGCCAGCAGAGTGGGACTAGCGGGACTCGGCGAGCAGTACTTC; cdr3_aa: CASRVGLAGLGEQYF
j_call: TRBJ1-1; d_call: TRBD1; v_call: TRBV11-2; clone_size: -; cdr3_nt: TGTGCCAGCAGCATACGACAGGGAAAGACTGAAGCTTTCTTT; cdr3_aa: CASSIRQGKTEAFF
j_call: TRBJ2-3; d_call: TRBD2; v_call: TRBV7-2; clone_size: few; cdr3_nt: TGTGCCAGCAGCTTCCAGCGGGGCGGCACAGATACGCAGTATTTT; cdr3_aa: CASSFQRGGTDTQYF
j_call: TRBJ1-2; d_call: TRBD1; v_call: TRBV28; clone_size: -; cdr3_nt: TGTGCCAGCAGGAGGGACAGGGCCCTCTATGGCTACACCTTC; cdr3_aa: CASRRDRALYGYTF
j_call: TRBJ1-1; d_call: -; v_call: TRBV5-1; clone_size: -; cdr3_nt: TGCGCCAGCAGCTTGGATCAGGACACTGAAGCTTTCTTT; cdr3_aa: CASSLDQDTEAFF
j_call: TRBJ1-5; d_call: TRBD1; v_call: TRBV5-4; clone_size: few; cdr3_nt: TGTGCCAGCGGCCCGGGGACAGGGGGCGAGGGCAATCAGCCCCAGCATTTT; cdr3_aa: CASGPGTGGEGNQPQHF
j_call: TRBJ1-4; d_call: -; v_call: TRBV5-1; clone_size: -; cdr3_nt: TGCGCCAGCAGCCGGGACACAAATGAAAAACTGTTTTTT; cdr3_aa: CASSRDTNEKLFF